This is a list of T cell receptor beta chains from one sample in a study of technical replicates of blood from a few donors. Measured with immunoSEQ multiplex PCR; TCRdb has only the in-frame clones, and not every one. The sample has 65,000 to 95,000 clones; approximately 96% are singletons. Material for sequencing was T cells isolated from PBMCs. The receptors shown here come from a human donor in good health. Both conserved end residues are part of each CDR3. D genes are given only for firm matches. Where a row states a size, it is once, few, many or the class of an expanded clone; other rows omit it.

CDR3nt: TGCGCCAGCAGCCTAACCATGGACAGCGACTATGGCTACACCTTC; CDR3aa: CASSLTMDSDYGYTF; abundance: .; d_gene: .; v_gene: TRBV5-1; j_gene: TRBJ1-2
CDR3nt: TGTGCCAGCAGTTTCAGGTTGGGGCAGTTTAGTCCTACCTACGAGCAGTACTTC; CDR3aa: CASSFRLGQFSPTYEQYF; abundance: .; d_gene: .; v_gene: TRBV27; j_gene: TRBJ2-7
CDR3nt: TGCGCCAGCCGACAGGGTTCGGCTGAAAAACTGTTTTTT; CDR3aa: CASRQGSAEKLFF; abundance: .; d_gene: TRBD1; v_gene: TRBV5-1; j_gene: TRBJ1-4
CDR3nt: TGCGCCAGCAGCTTGGCGGCACAGGGGGCCTCCGGGGAGCTGTTTTTT; CDR3aa: CASSLAAQGASGELFF; abundance: .; d_gene: TRBD1; v_gene: TRBV5-1; j_gene: TRBJ2-2
CDR3nt: TGTGCCAGCAGCTTAGTCCTTGACAGGGGATTCCAAGAGACCCAGTACTTC; CDR3aa: CASSLVLDRGFQETQYF; abundance: .; d_gene: TRBD1; v_gene: TRBV11-2; j_gene: TRBJ2-5
CDR3nt: TGTGCCAGCGGTTCCGGGGTCCAAGAGACCCAGTACTTC; CDR3aa: CASGSGVQETQYF; abundance: .; d_gene: .; v_gene: TRBV7-9; j_gene: TRBJ2-5
CDR3nt: TGTGCCAGCAGCAGCCGGGACTACTCCTACGAGCAGTACTTC; CDR3aa: CASSSRDYSYEQYF; abundance: .; d_gene: TRBD2; v_gene: TRBV9; j_gene: TRBJ2-7
CDR3nt: TGCGCCAGTTACGGACAGGCCCCTACGAAGCAGTACTTC; CDR3aa: CASYGQAPTKQYF; abundance: .; d_gene: TRBD1; v_gene: TRBV5-1; j_gene: TRBJ2-7
CDR3nt: TGTGCCAGCCGCCAGGGGTTAGGGAATGAAAAACTGTTTTTT; CDR3aa: CASRQGLGNEKLFF; abundance: .; d_gene: .; v_gene: TRBV6-5; j_gene: TRBJ1-4
CDR3nt: TGCGCCAGCAGCCCACTTCCGGGTCGAGCTTTCTTT; CDR3aa: CASSPLPGRAFF; abundance: .; d_gene: .; v_gene: TRBV4-1; j_gene: TRBJ1-1
CDR3nt: TGTGCCAGCAGGTCGTCCCCGCGCGGTGAAAAACTGTTTTTT; CDR3aa: CASRSSPRGEKLFF; abundance: .; d_gene: .; v_gene: TRBV5-4; j_gene: TRBJ1-4
CDR3nt: TGCGCCAGCACCGAGAGGGCAGGGGGCTTCGGGGAGCTGTTTTTT; CDR3aa: CASTERAGGFGELFF; abundance: .; d_gene: TRBD1; v_gene: TRBV10-1; j_gene: TRBJ2-2
CDR3nt: TGTGCCAGCAGCGTAGGGGGCGCAACTAATGAAAAACTGTTTTTT; CDR3aa: CASSVGGATNEKLFF; abundance: .; d_gene: .; v_gene: TRBV9; j_gene: TRBJ1-4
CDR3nt: TGTGCCAGCAGTTTATTAGCGGGCGCCTACGAGCAGTACTTC; CDR3aa: CASSLLAGAYEQYF; abundance: .; d_gene: TRBD2; v_gene: TRBV28; j_gene: TRBJ2-7
CDR3nt: TGCGCCAGCAGCCACACCCTGGGACAGGGACTGGGAGATACGCAGTATTTT; CDR3aa: CASSHTLGQGLGDTQYF; abundance: .; d_gene: TRBD1; v_gene: TRBV4-1; j_gene: TRBJ2-3
CDR3nt: TGTGCCAGCAGCACTTTTCTGCCAGATACGCAGTATTTT; CDR3aa: CASSTFLPDTQYF; abundance: .; d_gene: .; v_gene: TRBV7-9; j_gene: TRBJ2-3
CDR3nt: TGTGCCAGCAGGGACAGGGCGAACACCATATATTTT; CDR3aa: CASRDRANTIYF; abundance: .; d_gene: TRBD1; v_gene: TRBV6-5; j_gene: TRBJ1-3
CDR3nt: TGCAGCGTTGGTGACTCTACCTACGAGCGGTACTTC; CDR3aa: CSVGDSTYERYF; abundance: .; d_gene: .; v_gene: TRBV29-1; j_gene: TRBJ2-7
CDR3nt: TGCGCCAGCAGTCTTAACAGGGTCGGTACTGAAGCTTTCTTT; CDR3aa: CASSLNRVGTEAFF; abundance: .; d_gene: .; v_gene: TRBV4-1; j_gene: TRBJ1-1
CDR3nt: TGTGCCAGCAGTGAGTTGGCCAGGGGTCTGAATCAGCCCCAGCATTTT; CDR3aa: CASSELARGLNQPQHF; abundance: once; d_gene: .; v_gene: TRBV6-1; j_gene: TRBJ1-5
CDR3nt: TGTGCCAGCGGGACAGGGGGCTCTGGGGCCAACGTCCTGACTTTC; CDR3aa: CASGTGGSGANVLTF; abundance: .; d_gene: TRBD1; v_gene: TRBV2; j_gene: TRBJ2-6
CDR3nt: TGCGCCAGCAGCCCCGAACCTCTTGAGCCCCTCCACTTT; CDR3aa: CASSPEPLEPLHF; abundance: .; d_gene: .; v_gene: TRBV4-1; j_gene: TRBJ1-6
CDR3nt: TGTGCTAGTGGTTTGGTATCGCGGGCGAATCAGCCCCAGCATTTT; CDR3aa: CASGLVSRANQPQHF; abundance: .; d_gene: .; v_gene: TRBV12-5; j_gene: TRBJ1-5
CDR3nt: TGCGCCAGCAGCCAAGTGGGACTAGCTTTTTACAATGAGCAGTTCTTC; CDR3aa: CASSQVGLAFYNEQFF; abundance: .; d_gene: TRBD2; v_gene: TRBV4-1; j_gene: TRBJ2-1
CDR3nt: TGCGCCAGCATGGAGCGGGGGGCACGAGAGACCCAGTACTTC; CDR3aa: CASMERGARETQYF; abundance: .; d_gene: TRBD2; v_gene: TRBV10-2; j_gene: TRBJ2-5
CDR3nt: TGTGCCAGCAGCTCATCTAGCGGGGGGGGATACAATGAGCAGTTCTTC; CDR3aa: CASSSSSGGGYNEQFF; abundance: .; d_gene: TRBD2; v_gene: TRBV13; j_gene: TRBJ2-1
CDR3nt: TGTGCCAGCAGTTTGAGTTCTCTCCCGGGCACTGAAGCTTTCTTT; CDR3aa: CASSLSSLPGTEAFF; abundance: .; d_gene: .; v_gene: TRBV27; j_gene: TRBJ1-1
CDR3nt: TGTGCCAGCAGCTTGGGTTCCGGACTTGCCCTTGGGCAGTTCTTC; CDR3aa: CASSLGSGLALGQFF; abundance: .; d_gene: .; v_gene: TRBV7-9; j_gene: TRBJ2-1
CDR3nt: TGTGCCAGCAGTTCGGGGTCTCGGGTGGGGGGCTACACCTTC; CDR3aa: CASSSGSRVGGYTF; abundance: .; d_gene: .; v_gene: TRBV28; j_gene: TRBJ1-2
CDR3nt: TGTGCCAGCAGTTACTCGACCGGCAGGTCGAACACTGAAGCTTTCTTT; CDR3aa: CASSYSTGRSNTEAFF; abundance: .; d_gene: .; v_gene: TRBV6-5; j_gene: TRBJ1-1
CDR3nt: TGTGCCAGCAGCCCAGGTTTCACTGAAGCTTTCTTT; CDR3aa: CASSPGFTEAFF; abundance: .; d_gene: .; v_gene: TRBV5-4; j_gene: TRBJ1-1
CDR3nt: TGTGCCAGTAGTACCTATGGACAGGGCGGTGGGTTGCAGTACTTC; CDR3aa: CASSTYGQGGGLQYF; abundance: once; d_gene: TRBD1; v_gene: TRBV19; j_gene: TRBJ2-7
CDR3nt: TGTGCCACCAGCTGGATGACAGGGTCCTACGAGCAGTACTTC; CDR3aa: CATSWMTGSYEQYF; abundance: .; d_gene: TRBD1; v_gene: TRBV15; j_gene: TRBJ2-7
CDR3nt: TGCGCCAGCAGAACAGGGGGGATTTACTCAGATACGCAGTATTTT; CDR3aa: CASRTGGIYSDTQYF; abundance: .; d_gene: TRBD1; v_gene: TRBV5-1; j_gene: TRBJ2-3
CDR3nt: TGTGCCAGCAGTCCCCGGGACAGGGAAAAGAACACTGAAGCTTTCTTT; CDR3aa: CASSPRDREKNTEAFF; abundance: .; d_gene: TRBD1; v_gene: TRBV27; j_gene: TRBJ1-1
CDR3nt: TGTGCCAGCAGTGAATGGGGGGGCTTAAGCGGCTACACCTTC; CDR3aa: CASSEWGGLSGYTF; abundance: .; d_gene: .; v_gene: TRBV25-1; j_gene: TRBJ1-2
CDR3nt: TGTGCCAGCAGCGTTGAGGCAGCCGTGGATACGCAGTATTTT; CDR3aa: CASSVEAAVDTQYF; abundance: .; d_gene: .; v_gene: TRBV9; j_gene: TRBJ2-3
CDR3nt: TGTGCCAGCAGCGTAAAAGCTTCTCAAGATACGCAGTATTTT; CDR3aa: CASSVKASQDTQYF; abundance: .; d_gene: .; v_gene: TRBV9; j_gene: TRBJ2-3
CDR3nt: TGTGCCATCAGCGCTACCCCCTACAATGAGCAGTTCTTC; CDR3aa: CAISATPYNEQFF; abundance: .; d_gene: .; v_gene: TRBV27; j_gene: TRBJ2-1
CDR3nt: TGTGCCAGCAGCCCAACGAGCCCCTCTGGAAACACCATATATTTT; CDR3aa: CASSPTSPSGNTIYF; abundance: .; d_gene: .; v_gene: TRBV27; j_gene: TRBJ1-3
CDR3nt: TGCGCCAGCAGCCAAGTCGGAGGGAGTGACTGGAAGACCCAGTACTTC; CDR3aa: CASSQVGGSDWKTQYF; abundance: .; d_gene: .; v_gene: TRBV4-1; j_gene: TRBJ2-5
CDR3nt: TGTGCCAGCAGTGAGCGTTTAGAGGTCTCACCCCTCCACTTT; CDR3aa: CASSERLEVSPLHF; abundance: .; d_gene: .; v_gene: TRBV25-1; j_gene: TRBJ1-6
CDR3nt: TGTGCCAGCAGCCAAGATTTTGCGGGGGTTAACATTCAGTACTTC; CDR3aa: CASSQDFAGVNIQYF; abundance: .; d_gene: TRBD2; v_gene: TRBV4-2; j_gene: TRBJ2-4
CDR3nt: TGTGCCTGGATGGGCGCGTTCTATGGCTACACCTTC; CDR3aa: CAWMGAFYGYTF; abundance: .; d_gene: .; v_gene: TRBV30; j_gene: TRBJ1-2